This TCR beta chain was found in a study of blood T cell repertoires in COVID-19. A single count supports this clone. Measured with immunoSEQ multiplex PCR; TCRdb has only the in-frame clones, and not every one. Altogether hundreds of thousands of clones are present, around 92% being singletons, with the ten largest covering less than 2%. CDR1 SGHNT and CDR2 YYREEE come from the germline V gene (reference sequence). V lost 0 bases to trimming and J lost 7 bases, with 13 bases between them. The CDR3 has 15 amino acids. This receptor was obtained from a woman aged 25 to 39 with COVID-19, enrolled during active disease. The sample was peripheral blood. The chain joins TRBV5-4 to TRBJ1-4; D is undetermined. The CDR3 region is CASSLGPGAAEKLFF. The CDR3 DNA reads TGTGCCAGCAGCTTGGGGCCGGGAGCGGCTGAAAAACTGTTTTTT.